This TCR beta chain appears in the sequencing data of a study of T cell responses to AZD1222 COVID-19 vaccine (dated by TCRdb to the early 2020s). Background on the whole study: A total of 230 to 250 trial participants underwent TCR sequencing, of whom some 210 received two doses of AZD1222 and some 25 received two doses of the MenACWY control vaccine. Trial participants were enrolled by age into subgroups of 18-55, 56-69 and 70-plus years, and roughly 160, 29 and 62 TCR-sequenced participants, respectively, were included in these subgroups. Study-wide conclusions, independent of this receptor: After two AZD1222 doses, both the breadth and the depth of spike-specific TCRs were significantly higher than at day 0 and than in MenACWY recipients. The 56-69-year group was small, and its depth increase did not reach significance, likely because of low power. Because no day 14 peak-response samples were available, repertoires were characterized only after the peak T cell response. Conclusions about previously exposed vaccinees are limited, since just 5 to 7 AZD1222 recipients were seropositive for SARS-CoV-2 at baseline. The whole spike protein was spanned by vaccine-associated CD4 TCRs, and dominant responses were seen in regions 160-218 and 743-854. Epitopes outside the regions mutated in the B.1.351 and B.1.1.7 variants were reportedly recognized by nearly half of the unique spike-specific TCRs. Participants were mostly white British and included more females than males, and it was suggested by the authors that clonal diversity may have been underestimated.

Note on this clone: Its specific antigen is unknown. There are no base qualities to consult, and no much larger clone falls within one base.

Reading the germline V gene gives CDR1 MDHEN and CDR2 SYDVKM. The CDR3 has 15 amino acids, counting the end cysteine and phenylalanine. The entry retains the CDR3 DNA only, 45 bases that are in frame from base 1. For this chain, trimming is 2 bases at the V end and 5 bases at the J end, and the number of junction bases without a gene match is 6. Reading the label with the study, this specimen's time point is: about 28 days (+/-7) after the second vaccine dose. Because spike-specific TCR depth and breadth did not differ between the two schedules, AZD1222 recipients who got a second dose at roughly 4 weeks were pooled with those who got a second dose at roughly 12 weeks. The vaccinee samples were drawn from two UK trials, COV001 and COV002, one of which was a single-blind randomized controlled phase 2/3 trial testing AZD1222 (ChAdOx1 nCoV-19) in healthy adults. Trial participant PBMC samples were collected at day 0 and day 28 after the second dose for TCRbeta chain sequencing.

The CDR3 regions of human TCRbeta chains were subjected to immunosequencing. From the authors' description of their analysis: TCRs in the repertoires were matched against a reference library of SARS-CoV-2-specific TCRs that had been generated with the MIRA antigen-specificity platform. Breadth meant the fraction of unique TCRs that were SARS-CoV-2-associated, whereas depth meant the fraction of total T cells that were SARS-CoV-2-associated. Using the MIRA data, every spike-specific TCR was mapped to the spike region that the TCR reacted to and assigned to either a CD4 or a CD8 class. Log10-transformed breadth and depth values were compared by one-way ANOVA with Sidak's multiple comparisons tests. The immuneACCESS repertoire file appears here via TCRdb, limited to in-frame rearrangements. These files lack a portion of the clones; in checked studies, under half of the deficit traces to unresolved V genes, and the cause of the others is not known. V, J and clone size derive from that table, while D and trimming were established from the DNA sequence. The sample has about 100,000 clones on record, around 93% of them singletons. The ten most abundant clones make up 7.5% to 9.5% of the sample.

The receptor was isolated from an adult who received the AZD1222 COVID-19 vaccine. This material consisted of peripheral blood, taken 28 days after the second AZD1222 dose. Here the chain combines TRBV28 and TRBJ2-1; the central 7 bases match TRBD2. The CDR3 loop reads CASSLAGVGHNEQFF. The nucleotide sequence reads as follows: TGTGCCAGCAGTTTAGCGGGAGTGGGGCACAATGAGCAGTTCTTC.